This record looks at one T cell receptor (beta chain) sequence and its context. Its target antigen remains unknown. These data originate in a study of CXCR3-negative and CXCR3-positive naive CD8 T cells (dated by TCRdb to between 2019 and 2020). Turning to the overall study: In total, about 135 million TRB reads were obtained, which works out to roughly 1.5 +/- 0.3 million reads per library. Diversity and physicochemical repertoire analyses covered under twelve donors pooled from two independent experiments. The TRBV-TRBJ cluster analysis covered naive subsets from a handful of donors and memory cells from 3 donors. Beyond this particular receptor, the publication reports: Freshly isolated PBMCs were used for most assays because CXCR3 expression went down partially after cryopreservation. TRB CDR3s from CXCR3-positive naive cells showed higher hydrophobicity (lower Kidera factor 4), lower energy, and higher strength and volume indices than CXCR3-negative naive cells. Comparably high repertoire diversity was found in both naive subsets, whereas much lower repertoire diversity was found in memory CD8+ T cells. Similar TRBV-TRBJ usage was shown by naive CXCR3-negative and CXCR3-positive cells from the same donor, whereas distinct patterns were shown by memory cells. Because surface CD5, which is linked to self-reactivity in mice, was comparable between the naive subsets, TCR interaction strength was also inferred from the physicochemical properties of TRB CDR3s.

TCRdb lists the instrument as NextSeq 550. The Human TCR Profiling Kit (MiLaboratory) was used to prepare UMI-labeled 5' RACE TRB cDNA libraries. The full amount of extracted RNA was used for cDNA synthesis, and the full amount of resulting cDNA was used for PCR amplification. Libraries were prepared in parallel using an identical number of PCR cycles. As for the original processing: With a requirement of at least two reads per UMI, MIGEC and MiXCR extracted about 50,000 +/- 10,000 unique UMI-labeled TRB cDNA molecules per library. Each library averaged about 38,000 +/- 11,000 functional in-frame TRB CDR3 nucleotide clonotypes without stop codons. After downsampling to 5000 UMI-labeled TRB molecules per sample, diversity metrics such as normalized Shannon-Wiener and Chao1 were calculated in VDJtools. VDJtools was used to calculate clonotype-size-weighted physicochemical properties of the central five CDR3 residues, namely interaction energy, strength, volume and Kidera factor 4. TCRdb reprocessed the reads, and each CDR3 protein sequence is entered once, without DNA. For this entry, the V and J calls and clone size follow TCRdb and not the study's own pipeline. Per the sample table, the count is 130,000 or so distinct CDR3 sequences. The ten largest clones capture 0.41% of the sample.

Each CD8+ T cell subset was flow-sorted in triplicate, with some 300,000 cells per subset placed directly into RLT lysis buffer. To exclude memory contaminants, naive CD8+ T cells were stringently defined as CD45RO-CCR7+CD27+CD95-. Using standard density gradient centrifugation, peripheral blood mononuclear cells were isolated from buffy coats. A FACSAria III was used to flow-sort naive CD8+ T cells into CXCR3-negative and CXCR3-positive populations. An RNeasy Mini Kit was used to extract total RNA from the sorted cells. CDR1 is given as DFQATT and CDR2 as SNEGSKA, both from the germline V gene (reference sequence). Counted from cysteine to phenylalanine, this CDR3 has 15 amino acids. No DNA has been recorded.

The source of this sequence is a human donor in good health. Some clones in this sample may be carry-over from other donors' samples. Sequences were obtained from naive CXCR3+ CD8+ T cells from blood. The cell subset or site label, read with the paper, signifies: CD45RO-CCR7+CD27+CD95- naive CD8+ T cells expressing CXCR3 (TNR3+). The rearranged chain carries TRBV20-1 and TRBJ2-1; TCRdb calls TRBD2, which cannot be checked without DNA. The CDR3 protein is CSARSLAGGLNEQFF.